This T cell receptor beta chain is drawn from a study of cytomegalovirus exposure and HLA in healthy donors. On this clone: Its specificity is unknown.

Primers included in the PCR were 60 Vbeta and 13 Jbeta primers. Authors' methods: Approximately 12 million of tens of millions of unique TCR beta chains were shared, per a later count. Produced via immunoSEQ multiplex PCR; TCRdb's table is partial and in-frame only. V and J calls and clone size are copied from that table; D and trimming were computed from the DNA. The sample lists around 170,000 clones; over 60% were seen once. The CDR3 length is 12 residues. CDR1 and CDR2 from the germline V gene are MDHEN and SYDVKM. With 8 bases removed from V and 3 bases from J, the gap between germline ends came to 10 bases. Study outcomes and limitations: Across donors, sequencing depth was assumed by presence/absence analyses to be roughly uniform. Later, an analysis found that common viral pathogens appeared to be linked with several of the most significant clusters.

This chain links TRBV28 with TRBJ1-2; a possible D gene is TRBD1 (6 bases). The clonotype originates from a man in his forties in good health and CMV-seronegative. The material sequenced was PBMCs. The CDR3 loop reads CASGGADYGYTF. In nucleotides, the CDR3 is TGTGCCAGCGGGGGGGCGGACTATGGCTACACCTTC.